Following are 7 T cell receptor beta chains from one sample sequenced in a study of blood T cell repertoires in COVID-19. TCRdb's table, derived via immunoSEQ multiplex PCR, lists solely in-frame clones and lacks some. The table records over 150,000 clones, roughly 84% of them present only once. What was sequenced was peripheral blood. The receptors were gathered from an older woman with acute or convalescent COVID-19.

The rearrangement links TRBV7-9 to TRBJ2-5; 7 nucleotides align to TRBD1. This CDR3 has 15 residues. CDR1 SEHNR and CDR2 FQNEAQ come from the germline V gene (reference sequence). V lost 2 bases and J lost 1; bases outside the gene matches: 4. The CDR3 protein is CASSLRGTAQETQYF. The CDR3, as DNA: TGTGCCAGCAGCTTAAGAGGGACAGCCCAAGAGACCCAGTACTTC.

V usage is TRBV7-9 and J usage is TRBJ1-1, with TRBD1 identical over 7 bases. The CDR3 spans 16 residues. Trimming cost V 7 bases and J 1 base; bases outside gene matches: 12. Germline V gene sequence: CDR1 SEHNR, CDR2 FQNEAQ (reference sequence). This chain's CDR3 is CASTRGLPQSNTEAFF. Here the CDR3 DNA reads TGTGCCAGCACGAGGGGGCTGCCTCAATCGAACACTGAAGCTTTCTTT. The full variable domain, its missing parts supplied by reference TRBV7-9 and TRBJ1-1, is DTGVSQNPRHKITKRGQNVTFRCDPISEHNRLYWYRQTLGQGPEFLTYFQNEAQLEKSRLLSDRFSAERPKGSFSTLEIQRTEQGDSAMYLCASTRGLPQSNTEAFFGQGTRLTVV.

J is TRBJ2-7 and V is TRBV10-3; TRBD1 matches at 9 bases. The length of the CDR3 is 14 residues. Trimming at V came to 7 bases and at J to 2 bases, leaving 6 bases not matched to a gene. The germline V gene has CDR1 ENHRY and CDR2 SYGVKD. The CDR3 sequence is CAIKEQGATYEQYF. CDR3 DNA sequence: TGTGCCATCAAAGAACAGGGGGCGACCTACGAGCAGTACTTC.

The V gene is TRBV4-3, the J gene TRBJ2-7; D perhaps matches TRBD1 (6 bases). V lost 4 bases to trimming and J lost 1 base, with 14 bases between them. Germline-derived CDR1 and CDR2 are LGHNA and YSLEER. The CDR3 loop spans 15 amino acids. Here the CDR3 reads CASSPRGGSSYEQYF. In DNA form, the CDR3 reads TGCGCCAGCAGCCCCCGAGGGGGTTCTTCCTACGAGCAGTACTTC.

This chain uses TRBV3-1 (or the pseudogene TRBV3-2) with TRBJ1-2, with 7 bases aligning to TRBD1. J gave up 5 bases and V 2 bases, and 5 bases lay outside the gene matches. The CDR3 runs to 14 residues. The germline V gene has CDR1 LGHDT and CDR2 YNNKEL (reference sequence). The DNA of the CDR3 is TGTGCCAGCAGCCAAAGGGACAGAGGGTATGGCTACACCTTC. It translates to CASSQRDRGYGYTF.

The chain combines TRBV6-2 or TRBV6-3 with TRBJ2-3; D possibly corresponds to TRBD2 (6 bases). V was trimmed by 6 bases and J by 6 bases, leaving 16 bases between them. This CDR3 spans 14 amino acids. Germline V CDR1 and CDR2: MNHEY, SVGEGT. The chain's CDR3 is CASSQGGNTDTQYF. The DNA of the CDR3 is TGTGCCAGCAGCCAGGGAGGTAACACGGATACGCAGTATTTT.

The chain uses TRBV7-2 and TRBJ1-4; perhaps TRBD1 as D (6 bases). V was clipped by 8 bases and J by 4 bases, with 11 bases between them. Germline-derived CDR1 and CDR2 are SGHTA and FQGNSA. The CDR3 extends over 13 amino acids. Here the CDR3 reads CASGTPSNEKLFF. In DNA, the CDR3 is TGTGCCAGCGGGACACCTAGTAATGAAAAACTGTTTTTT.